The 27 T cell receptor beta chains below were found in one sample sequenced in a study of cytomegalovirus exposure and HLA in healthy donors. Primers included in the PCR were 60 Vbeta and 13 Jbeta primers. TCRdb's table, derived via immunoSEQ multiplex PCR, lists solely in-frame clones and lacks some. The data show around 200,000 clones, 82% seen once. The sample was PBMCs. The receptors were gathered from a man in his forties or fifties in good health and CMV-seropositive.

This clone was observed a handful of times. This chain uses TRBV6-5 with TRBJ2-1; a weak D match, TRBD1 (6 bases). Trimming took off 7 bases at V and 9 bases at J, with 16 bases between the two ends. The CDR3 sequence is 13 residues long. The germline gives CDR1 MNHEY, CDR2 SVGAGI. CDR3 loop: CASTDPQGREQFF. In DNA form, the CDR3 reads TGTGCCAGCACCGACCCACAGGGTCGTGAGCAGTTCTTC.

This clone has only a few counts. This chain connects TRBV6-1 to TRBJ2-7; 9 bases match TRBD1. V shed 11 bases, J shed 0 bases, and the junction held 5 bases outside the gene matches. The V gene's germline CDR1 is MNHNS and CDR2 SASEGT. The CDR3 length is 13 residues. CDR3 coding DNA: TGTGCCGGCCGGGACAGGGTCTCCTACGAGCAGTACTTC. Protein product: CAGRDRVSYEQYF.

This clone was seen a few times. The J gene is TRBJ1-1, the V gene TRBV6-5; D is uncertain. Trimming left V 0 bases short and J 2 bases short, with 7 bases between. CDR3 length: 14 amino acids. From germline, CDR1 is MNHEY and CDR2 SVGAGI. DNA for the CDR3: TGTGCCAGCAGTTACTCGAACAGTAACACTGAAGCTTTCTTT. The encoded protein is CASSYSNSNTEAFF.

The chain carries TRBV19 and TRBJ2-3; possibly TRBD2 for D (5 bases). This CDR3 has 12 residues. V shed 9 bases and J shed 4 bases, with 11 bases lying between them. Germline CDR1 and CDR2: LNHDA and SQIVND (reference sequence). The CDR3 nucleotides read TGTGCCAGCCGGGGTAGGGCAGATACGCAGTATTTT. Encoded protein: CASRGRADTQYF.

J is TRBJ2-3 and V is TRBV19, with a possible D match to TRBD1 (5 bases). The germline V and J ends were trimmed by 3 bases and 8 bases, with 15 bases remaining between them. CDR3 length: 14 residues. Germline V CDR1 and CDR2: LNHDA, SQIVND (reference sequence). The CDR3, as DNA: TGTGCCAGTAGTATGGGAACAGGAGAACCTACGCAGTATTTT. This translates into CASSMGTGEPTQYF.

The genes are TRBV6-4 and TRBJ2-1; 9 bases fit TRBD2. The junction had 14 bases not matched to a gene; V was cut back by 6 bases and J by 8 bases. This CDR3 has 16 amino acids. Germline V gene sequence: CDR1 MRHNA, CDR2 SNTAGT. The CDR3: CASSHDAGGTSDEQFF. The CDR3 DNA reads TGTGCCAGCAGCCACGACGCGGGAGGGACTTCGGATGAGCAGTTCTTC.

The V gene is TRBV19, the J gene TRBJ1-2, with TRBD1 identical over 7 bases. Germline-derived CDR1 and CDR2 are LNHDA and SQIVND (reference sequence). The CDR3 length is 16 residues. V was pared by 8 bases and J by 1 base, with 13 bases of the junction left unmatched. The CDR3 is CASRDSRGFYNYGYTF. The CDR3 bases are TGTGCCAGTCGGGACAGCCGAGGGTTCTATAACTATGGCTACACCTTC.

J is TRBJ2-3 and V is TRBV13; no reliable D call. The CDR3 spans 11 residues. The V end lost 5 bases, the J end lost 11 bases, and 11 bases lay between the germline ends. CDR1 is PRHDT and CDR2 is FYEKMQ in the germline V gene (reference sequence). The CDR3 DNA is TGTGCCAGCAGCGAAACCCGGGTGCAGTATTTT. Protein product: CASSETRVQYF.

The chain carries TRBV11-3 and TRBJ2-1, with 10 bases identical to TRBD2. V lost 6 bases and J lost 8; bases outside the gene matches: 10. Germline-derived CDR1 and CDR2 are SGHNT and YENEEA. CDR3 length: 15 residues. CDR3 sequence (DNA): TGTGCCAGCAGACCTCTAGCGGGGGCTCTGGATGAGCAGTTCTTC. Protein: CASRPLAGALDEQFF.

This clone was counted once. In DNA, the CDR3 is TGTGCCAGCAGTTTATGGAAAATCCCGGGCACTGAAGCTTTCTTT. This sequence encodes CASSLWKIPGTEAFF. J is TRBJ1-1 and V is TRBV27; D remains ambiguous. The V gene lost 1 base and the J gene lost 4 bases, with 13 bases spanning the gap. The CDR3 has 15 amino acids. Germline values: CDR1 MNHEY, CDR2 SMNVEV (reference sequence).

This rearrangement joins TRBV6-5 to TRBJ1-5; weak D call: TRBD1 (5 bases). V lost 0 bases and J lost 8, with 5 bases in between. Germline assignment: CDR1 MNHEY and CDR2 SVGAGI. This CDR3 contains 12 residues. Written as DNA, the CDR3 is TGTGCCAGCAGTTACTCACAGGAGCCCCAGCATTTT. Translation: CASSYSQEPQHF.

This clone was recorded a few times. This sequence joins TRBV6-5 and TRBJ1-5; unclear D gene. Per germline, CDR1 MNHEY and CDR2 SVGAGI. The CDR3 sequence is 11 residues long. Trimming cost V 6 bases and J 4 bases, with 4 bases left between them. In DNA, the CDR3 is TGTGCCAGCAGCGTTAATCAGCCCCAGCATTTT. This sequence encodes CASSVNQPQHF.

The rearrangement joins TRBV4-1 to TRBJ1-2; TRBD1 might be the D (5 bases). Germline CDR1 reads MGHRA; CDR2 reads YSYEKL. The CDR3 loop spans 16 amino acids. Trimming removed 4 bases from V and 6 bases from J, with 21 bases in between. CDR3 sequence: CASSRGEDLGVDGYTF. As DNA, the CDR3 is TGCGCCAGCAGCCGGGGGGAGGACCTAGGGGTGGATGGCTACACCTTC.

V usage is TRBV5-6 and J usage is TRBJ2-7; perhaps TRBD2 as D (6 bases). V was shortened by 6 bases and J by 6 bases, with 13 bases between the two germline ends. The CDR3 covers 12 residues. Germline lookup yields CDR1 SGHDT and CDR2 YYEEEE. The CDR3 loop reads CASTRGGAEQYV. Written as DNA, the CDR3 is TGTGCCAGCACCCGAGGAGGGGCCGAGCAGTACGTC.

The chain uses TRBV11-2 and TRBJ1-2; 7 bases map to TRBD1. There are 13 residues in the CDR3. Germline V CDR1 and CDR2: SGHAT, FQNNGV. J was trimmed by 7 bases and V by 5 bases; bases with no gene match: 7. The CDR3 reads CASSDRVTSGYTF. The CDR3 coding sequence is TGTGCCAGCAGCGACAGGGTTACGAGTGGCTACACCTTC.

CDR3 DNA: TGTGCCAGCAGTTCCGTGCAGTTATCGAACACTGAAGCTTTCTTT. Its protein is CASSSVQLSNTEAFF. The chain recombines TRBV6-5 with TRBJ1-1, with D unresolved. CDR3 size: 15 residues. The V end was cut by 4 bases, the J end by 1 base, with 13 bases between. The germline gives CDR1 MNHEY, CDR2 SVGAGI.

The V call is TRBV27, the J call TRBJ1-2, with D possibly being TRBD1 (6 bases). The CDR3 extends over 15 amino acids. Trimming removed 4 bases at V and 7 bases at J, with 19 bases between. From germline, CDR1 is MNHEY and CDR2 SMNVEV (reference sequence). CDR3 amino acids: CASSSPGQGVPGYTF. The DNA of the CDR3 is TGTGCCAGCAGTTCGCCGGGACAAGGAGTTCCTGGCTACACCTTC.

V and J are TRBV7-6 and TRBJ2-5, with 7 bases matching TRBD2. The CDR3 contains 15 residues. V lost 5 bases, J lost 5 bases, and 11 bases stayed unmatched. Germline V lookup: CDR1 SGHVS, CDR2 FNYEAQ. The CDR3 loop is CASSPPAGYGETQYF. DNA of the CDR3: TGTGCCAGCAGCCCTCCAGCGGGATACGGGGAGACCCAGTACTTC.

The genes are TRBV14 and TRBJ2-1, with 13 bases identical to TRBD2. The length of the CDR3 is 17 residues. V lost 2 bases and J lost 3; bases outside the gene matches: 4. Germline V gene data show CDR1 as SGHDN and CDR2 as FVKESK. CDR3 protein: CASSQFGTSGIYNEQFF. For the CDR3, the DNA is TGTGCCAGCAGCCAATTCGGGACTAGCGGGATCTACAATGAGCAGTTCTTC.

Here the CDR3 DNA reads TGCGCCAGCAGCTCGCAGGGGGCGGGTGAAGCTTTCTTT. As protein: CASSSQGAGEAFF. The genes are TRBV5-1 and TRBJ1-1; TRBD1 matches 8 bases. The junction had 5 bases not matched to a gene; V was cut back by 3 bases and J by 7 bases. Germline assignment: CDR1 SGHRS and CDR2 YFSETQ. The CDR3 is 13 residues long.

This rearrangement joins TRBV7-2 to TRBJ2-7, with D possibly being TRBD2 (5 bases). The CDR3 loop spans 15 amino acids. The germline gives CDR1 SGHTA, CDR2 FQGNSA. Trimming cost V 1 base and J 4 bases, with 14 bases left between them. The CDR3 DNA is TGTGCCAGCAGCTTAGGGACTCCGCCGGGTTACGAGCAGTACTTC. Translated, it gives CASSLGTPPGYEQYF.

The rearrangement links TRBV29-1 to TRBJ2-3; weak D call: TRBD1 (6 bases). V was shortened by 7 bases and J by 3 bases, with 11 bases between the two germline ends. Germline CDR1 and CDR2: SQVTM and ANQGSEA. The CDR3 consists of 12 residues. DNA for the CDR3: TGCAGCGCAGGACAGACGACAGATACGCAGTATTTT. It yields the protein CSAGQTTDTQYF.

The rearrangement links TRBV27 to TRBJ2-7; D is possibly TRBD1 (7 bases). Per the germline V gene, CDR1 is MNHEY and CDR2 is SMNVEV (reference sequence). The CDR3 runs to 15 residues. Trimming took 6 bases from V and 2 from J, leaving 17 bases between them. The CDR3 nucleotides are TGTGCCAGCAGACGGACAGGTGGGAGGCCCTACGAGCAGTACTTC. Translated: CASRRTGGRPYEQYF.

The rearrangement links TRBV18 to TRBJ2-1; 10 bases agree with TRBD2. Germline assignment: CDR1 KGHSH and CDR2 LQKENI. After removal of 3 bases from V and 7 bases from J, the junction contained 6 bases not matched to a gene. The CDR3 spans 15 residues. CDR3 DNA: TGTGCCAGCTCACCGGTTAGCGGGAGGATTAATGAGCAGTTCTTC. Its protein product is CASSPVSGRINEQFF.

Here the CDR3 reads CASSLAEVAGAPYEQYF. DNA of the CDR3: TGCGCCAGCAGCTTGGCCGAAGTAGCGGGAGCACCCTACGAGCAGTACTTC. The rearrangement uses TRBV5-1 and TRBJ2-7, with TRBD2 matching 9 bases. This CDR3 has 17 residues. CDR1 and CDR2 (germline): SGHRS, YFSETQ. The V gene end was trimmed by 0 bases and the J gene end by 2 bases; junction bases not matched to a gene: 9.

The chain uses TRBV19 and TRBJ2-3; 8 bases are shared with TRBD1. CDR1 and CDR2 from the germline V gene are LNHDA and SQIVND (reference sequence). V shed 6 bases, J shed 1 base, and the junction held 6 bases outside the gene matches. The CDR3 contains 15 residues. CDR3 sequence: CASSPQGVRTDTQYF. The CDR3 DNA follows: TGTGCCAGTAGCCCACAGGGGGTCCGCACAGATACGCAGTATTTT.

V is TRBV27 and J is TRBJ2-3, with D perhaps matching TRBD1 (7 bases). Germline V gene sequence: CDR1 MNHEY, CDR2 SMNVEV (reference sequence). CDR3 size: 15 residues. Trimming stripped 4 bases from V and 2 bases from J, with 13 bases between. Written as DNA, the CDR3 is TGTGCCAGCAGTTCGAGCAGGGGGGTCACAGATACGCAGTATTTT. Its translation is CASSSSRGVTDTQYF.